These 32 T cell receptor beta chains came from one sample sequenced in a study of blood T cell repertoires in COVID-19. Assay: immunoSEQ multiplex PCR; the TCRdb copy retains only in-frame clones and omits some. The sample lists approximately 200,000 clones; around 90% were seen once. The material sequenced was PBMCs or T cells enriched from blood (not recorded which). The receptors come from a man aged 25 to 40 who had recovered from COVID-19.

The V gene is TRBV28, the J gene TRBJ1-5; 7 nucleotides match TRBD1. Per germline, CDR1 MDHEN and CDR2 SYDVKM. Trimming cost V 3 bases and J 2 bases; bases outside gene matches: 4. The CDR3 has 15 residues. CDR3 region: CASSLEGAGNQPQHF. The CDR3 nucleotides are TGTGCCAGCAGTTTGGAGGGGGCGGGCAATCAGCCCCAGCATTTT.

The rearrangement uses TRBV6-5 and TRBJ2-5; TRBD2 aligns across 8 bases. The V gene end was trimmed by 7 bases and the J gene end by 3 bases; junction bases not matched to a gene: 7. The CDR3 has 14 amino acids. CDR1 is MNHEY and CDR2 is SVGAGI in the germline V gene. The CDR3 here is CASKGSGREETQYF. For the CDR3, the DNA is TGTGCCAGCAAGGGGAGCGGGAGAGAAGAGACCCAGTACTTC.

The J gene is TRBJ2-5, the V gene TRBV5-1; weak D call: TRBD2 (5 bases). V lost 2 bases, J lost 2 bases, and 10 bases lay in between. Germline lookup yields CDR1 SGHRS and CDR2 YFSETQ. The CDR3 is made up of 14 amino acids. CDR3 amino acids: CASSFGGLQETQYF. CDR3 coding DNA: TGCGCCAGCAGCTTCGGAGGATTGCAAGAGACCCAGTACTTC.

The J gene is TRBJ2-3, the V gene TRBV3-1 (or the pseudogene TRBV3-2), with a weak D call TRBD1 (5 bases). The V end was cut by 4 bases, the J end by 4 bases, with 21 bases between. There are 17 residues in the CDR3. The germline V gene has CDR1 LGHDT and CDR2 YNNKEL (reference sequence). CDR3 coding DNA: TGTGCCAGCAGCCCGACTCGTGGGGCTCCCTCGGCAGATACGCAGTATTTT. Amino acids: CASSPTRGAPSADTQYF.

The rearrangement joins TRBV19 to TRBJ2-2; D unresolved. Germline loops: CDR1 LNHDA, CDR2 SQIVND (reference sequence). V lost 3 bases and J 5 bases, leaving 10 bases between the germline ends. The CDR3 consists of 14 residues. The CDR3 DNA sequence: TGTGCCAGTAGTATTGTGGAGATGACCGGGGAGCTGTTTTTT. It yields the protein CASSIVEMTGELFF. Full variable domain (missing parts from reference TRBV19 and TRBJ2-2): DGGITQSPKYLFRKEGQNVTLSCEQNLNHDAMYWYRQDPGQGLRLIYYSQIVNDFQKGDIAEGYSVSREKKESFPLTVTSAQKNPTAFYLCASSIVEMTGELFFGEGSRLTVL.

As regards this clone: Because it lacks the conserved phenylalanine or tryptophan at the end, this CDR3 is likely a read error. The limits of the CDR3 on the DNA are not certain, so only TCRdb's listed CDR3 is given. The chain carries TRBV10-3 and TRBJ1-2. The CDR3 is 9 amino acids in total, end residues counted. Germline V gene lookup returns CDR1 ENHRY and CDR2 SYGVKD. The chain's CDR3 is CAISEPFCL.

The J gene is TRBJ1-5, the V gene TRBV10-3; D possibly corresponds to TRBD1 (6 bases). The CDR3 sequence is 17 residues long. The V end lost 0 bases, the J end lost 1 base, and 13 bases lay between the germline ends. CDR1 and CDR2 (germline): ENHRY, SYGVKD. The CDR3 loop is CAISESIFGQSNQPQHF. The CDR3 DNA is TGTGCCATCAGTGAGTCCATTTTTGGACAGAGCAATCAGCCCCAGCATTTT.

The rearrangement joins TRBV6-5 to TRBJ2-5, with D possibly matching TRBD1 (6 bases). Trimming took off 4 bases at V and 4 bases at J, with 10 bases between the two ends. This CDR3 is 13 amino acids long. Looked up from germline, CDR1 is MNHEY and CDR2 is SVGAGI. For the CDR3, the DNA is TGTGCCAGCAGTTTGACAGGTGGAGAGACCCAGTACTTC. Protein: CASSLTGGETQYF.

This chain uses TRBV11-3 with TRBJ2-3, with 9 bases matching TRBD2. The V and J ends lost 5 bases and 0 bases, in that order; junction bases with no gene match: 12. CDR1 and CDR2 from the germline V gene are SGHNT and YENEEA. CDR3 length: 18 residues. Here the CDR3 reads CASSATVIAGASTDTQYF. CDR3 DNA sequence: TGTGCCAGCAGCGCGACAGTCATAGCGGGGGCCAGCACAGATACGCAGTATTTT.

V is TRBV7-2 and J is TRBJ1-5, with D unclear. Germline V gene data show CDR1 as SGHTA and CDR2 as FQGNSA. The CDR3 contains 16 residues. The ends were cut back, 1 base at V and 4 bases at J, with 14 bases in the middle. The CDR3 coding sequence is TGTGCCAGCAGCTTAGTTACTGGCGCGGGAAATCAGCCCCAGCATTTT. Its protein is CASSLVTGAGNQPQHF.

The V and J genes are TRBV7-8 and TRBJ1-4; D may be TRBD1 (5 bases). Germline CDR1 is SGHVS and CDR2 is FQNEAQ. The CDR3 length is 15 residues. V was pared by 5 bases and J by 4 bases, with 14 bases between. The CDR3 DNA sequence: TGTGCCAGCAGCCCAAGCGGGGGGGATAATGAAAAACTGTTTTTT. Translated: CASSPSGGDNEKLFF. Full variable domain (rest looked up from reference TRBV7-8 and TRBJ1-4): GAGVSQSPRYKVAKRGQDVALRCDPISGHVSLFWYQQALGQGPEFLTYFQNEAQLDKSGLPSDRFFAERPEGSVSTLKIQRTQQEDSAVYLCASSPSGGDNEKLFFGSGTQLSVL.

The rearrangement links TRBV7-8 to TRBJ1-6; D is uncertain. This CDR3 spans 14 amino acids. V was pared by 1 base and J by 9 bases, with 10 bases between. The germline V gene encodes CDR1 SGHVS and CDR2 FQNEAQ. The CDR3 sequence: CASSLVGLASPLHF. The CDR3, as DNA: TGTGCCAGCAGCTTAGTGGGTTTAGCTTCACCCCTCCACTTT.

CDR3 in DNA: TGTGCCAGTACCAGCAGGGGGGCAACTAATGAAAAACTGTTTTTT. Residues: CASTSRGATNEKLFF. The chain uses TRBV19 and TRBJ1-4, with 7 bases fitting TRBD1. The V segment lost 7 bases and the J segment 0 bases; nucleotides outside the gene matches: 5. Per the germline V gene, CDR1 is LNHDA and CDR2 is SQIVND (reference sequence). There are 15 residues in the CDR3.

The chain recombines TRBV6-5 with TRBJ2-5; 10 bases line up with TRBD2. Unmatched junction bases numbered 6, after V lost 5 bases and J lost 3 bases. CDR1 and CDR2 (germline): MNHEY, SVGAGI. This CDR3 comprises 15 residues. CDR3 loop: CASSTSGEKEETQYF. CDR3 sequence (DNA): TGTGCCAGCAGTACTAGCGGGGAGAAGGAAGAGACCCAGTACTTC.

The chain recombines TRBV14 with TRBJ2-2, with D tentatively TRBD1 (5 bases). The CDR3 sequence is 14 residues long. Germline CDR1 and CDR2: SGHDN and FVKESK. Trimming left V 2 bases short and J 7 bases short, with 11 bases between. CDR3 sequence (DNA): TGTGCCAGCAGCCAAAGTGGGGCCGGCGGGGAGCTGTTTTTT. Protein sequence: CASSQSGAGGELFF. The full variable domain, its missing parts supplied by reference TRBV14 and TRBJ2-2, is EAGVTQFPSHSVIEKGQTVTLRCDPISGHDNLYWYRRVMGKEIKFLLHFVKESKQDESGMPNNRFLAERTGGTYSTLKVQPAELEDSGVYFCASSQSGAGGELFFGEGSRLTVL.

The rearrangement joins TRBV5-1 to TRBJ1-5, with D tentatively TRBD1 (5 bases). This CDR3 is built from 14 residues. The germline V gene has CDR1 SGHRS and CDR2 YFSETQ. Trimming pared 0 bases from V and 4 bases from J, leaving 8 bases between. The CDR3 DNA follows: TGCGCCAGCAGCTTGGCGGCAGGGAATCAGCCCCAGCATTTT. The encoded protein is CASSLAAGNQPQHF.

V is TRBV27 and J is TRBJ2-1; 12 bases fit TRBD2. The CDR3 contains 17 residues. V lost 1 base, J lost 6 bases, and 7 bases stayed unmatched. Germline V gene sequence: CDR1 MNHEY, CDR2 SMNVEV (reference sequence). Here the CDR3 reads CASSLFLAGGPSNEQFF. The CDR3 DNA reads TGTGCCAGCAGTTTATTTCTAGCGGGGGGGCCTAGCAATGAGCAGTTCTTC.

The rearrangement uses TRBV21-1 and TRBJ1-1. TRBV21-1 is a pseudogene segment. The CDR3 runs 15 residues. CDR3 sequence reads: CASSKGDSENTEAFF. CDR3 bases: TGTGCCAGCAGCAAAGGGGACTCAGAGAACACTGAAGCTTTCTTT.

The chain uses TRBV11-2 and TRBJ1-2; tentative D call: TRBD1 (6 bases). Germline CDR1 reads SGHAT; CDR2 reads FQNNGV. The CDR3 contains 16 residues. With 5 bases removed from V and 6 bases from J, the gap between germline ends came to 22 bases. The CDR3 sequence is CASSLTSQGIGHGYTF. The CDR3 DNA sequence: TGTGCCAGCAGCCTGACTTCCCAGGGGATAGGGCATGGCTACACCTTC.

This sequence joins TRBV14 and TRBJ2-3, with a weak D call TRBD2 (6 bases). The CDR3 is 18 amino acids. Germline-derived CDR1 and CDR2 are SGHDN and FVKESK. The V and J ends lost 4 bases and 0 bases respectively, with 20 bases between them. The CDR3 loop reads CASSLTLGRSGSTDTQYF. The CDR3 DNA is TGTGCCAGCAGCCTCACCTTGGGGAGAAGCGGGAGCACAGATACGCAGTATTTT.

The V gene is TRBV6-5, the J gene TRBJ2-7; D ambiguous. V shed 2 bases and J shed 5 bases, with 4 bases lying between them. The CDR3 runs to 11 residues. Germline V gives CDR1 MNHEY, CDR2 SVGAGI. CDR3 in amino acids: CASSYSHEQYF. The CDR3, as DNA: TGTGCCAGCAGTTACAGCCACGAGCAGTACTTC.

In this sample, this clone turned up once. J is TRBJ1-4 and V is TRBV5-1; weak D call: TRBD1 (5 bases). V gave up 0 bases and J gave up 8 bases, with 14 bases separating them. Germline assignment: CDR1 SGHRS and CDR2 YFSETQ. The CDR3 has 15 residues. CDR3 DNA sequence: TGCGCCAGCAGCTTGGAGGGCAGGGCGAGAGAAAAACTGTTTTTT. Its protein product is CASSLEGRAREKLFF.

This clone was counted once. The chain is built from TRBV2 and TRBJ1-5, with D unresolved. Trimming took 8 bases from V and 1 from J, leaving 6 bases between them. Germline V gives CDR1 SNHLY, CDR2 FYNNEI. This CDR3 spans 12 amino acids. CDR3 protein: CASGQSNQPQHF. The DNA for the CDR3 is TGTGCCAGCGGGCAGAGCAATCAGCCCCAGCATTTT. Full variable domain (outside the CDR3, taken from reference TRBV2 and TRBJ1-5): EPEVTQTPSHQVTQMGQEVILRCVPISNHLYFYWYRQILGQKVEFLVSFYNNEISEKSEIFDDQFSVERPDGSNFTLKIRSTKLEDSAMYFCASGQSNQPQHFGDGTRLSIL.

This clone has more than one count but fewer than ten. The J gene is TRBJ1-3, the V gene TRBV6-5; possible D gene TRBD1, 6 bases. The germline V and J ends were trimmed by 2 bases and 6 bases, with 17 bases remaining between them. The germline gives CDR1 MNHEY, CDR2 SVGAGI. This CDR3 region has 16 residues. As DNA, the CDR3 is TGTGCCAGCAGTTACACCGTCCGGGGGGGGCAAAACACCATATATTTT. Translated: CASSYTVRGGQNTIYF.

The V gene is TRBV2, the J gene TRBJ2-1, with a weak D call TRBD2 (5 bases). V was shortened by 2 bases and J by 3 bases, with 8 bases between the two germline ends. This CDR3 comprises 14 residues. CDR1 and CDR2 (germline): SNHLY, FYNNEI. CDR3 protein: CASSELGSYNEQFF. DNA of the CDR3: TGTGCCAGCAGTGAACTGGGGAGCTACAATGAGCAGTTCTTC.

V usage is TRBV30 and J usage is TRBJ1-6; unclear D gene. Trimming removed 1 base at V and 7 bases at J, with 2 bases between. The germline V gene has CDR1 GTSNPN and CDR2 SVGIG (reference sequence). This CDR3 has 11 residues. For the CDR3, the DNA is TGTGCCTGGAGTGCGAATTCACCCCTCCACTTT. Protein: CAWSANSPLHF.

The chain combines TRBV3-1 (or the pseudogene TRBV3-2) with TRBJ1-2, with 7 bases aligning to TRBD1. Germline V gene sequence: CDR1 LGHDT, CDR2 YNNKEL (reference sequence). This CDR3 is built from 15 residues. The V gene end was trimmed by 3 bases and the J gene end by 5 bases; junction bases not matched to a gene: 9. CDR3 DNA sequence: TGTGCCAGCAGCCAGAGGGGACAGCACATTTATGGCTACACCTTC. Translated: CASSQRGQHIYGYTF.

This clone has just one count. CDR3 sequence reads: CASSLISEETQYF. Here the CDR3 DNA reads TGTGCCAGCAGCTTGATAAGTGAGGAGACCCAGTACTTC. The chain combines TRBV5-6 with TRBJ2-5; no clear D. The CDR3 loop spans 13 amino acids. The germline V gene encodes CDR1 SGHDT and CDR2 YYEEEE. V was trimmed by 1 base and J by 5 bases, leaving 9 bases between them. Filled out from reference TRBV5-6 and TRBJ2-5, the complete variable domain reads DAGVTQSPTHLIKTRGQQVTLRCSPKSGHDTVSWYQQALGQGPQFIFQYYEEEERQRGNFPDRFSGHQFPNYSSELNVNALLLGDSALYLCASSLISEETQYFGPGTRLLVL.

The rearrangement uses TRBV10-1 and TRBJ2-1; a possible D gene is TRBD1 (5 bases). Trimming left V 4 bases short and J 6 bases short, with 10 bases between. Germline CDR1 WNHNN, CDR2 SYGVQD (reference sequence). The CDR3 consists of 13 residues. The CDR3 nucleotides are TGCGCCAGCAGTGGTAGAAGGGGCAATGAGCAGTTCTTC. Its translation: CASSGRRGNEQFF.

This clone was counted a single time. V usage is TRBV6-6 and J usage is TRBJ1-2; D is possibly TRBD1 (5 bases). The CDR3 runs 17 residues. V gave up 5 bases and J gave up 5 bases, with 24 bases separating them. Germline V gene sequence: CDR1 MNHNY, CDR2 SVGAGI (reference sequence). DNA for the CDR3: TGTGCCAGCAGTCCAAAAAGGGGTTCGACGACAGCATATGGCTACACCTTC. Amino acid sequence: CASSPKRGSTTAYGYTF.

This clone was detected only a few times. V is TRBV11-2 and J is TRBJ2-3; TRBD2 agrees at 7 bases. This CDR3 spans 15 amino acids. Germline-derived CDR1 and CDR2 are SGHAT and FQNNGV. The trim removed 5 bases at V and 2 bases at J, leaving 7 bases unmatched. This CDR3 is CASSASGTITDTQYF. CDR3 DNA: TGTGCCAGCAGCGCCTCCGGGACTATCACAGATACGCAGTATTTT. Drawing the rest from reference TRBV11-2 and TRBJ2-3, the complete variable domain is EAGVAQSPRYKIIEKRQSVAFWCNPISGHATLYWYQQILGQGPKLLIQFQNNGVVDDSQLPKDRFSAERLKGVDSTLKIQPAKLEDSAVYLCASSASGTITDTQYFGPGTRLTVL.

The chain recombines TRBV29-1 with TRBJ2-3; 9 nucleotides agree with TRBD2. CDR1 and CDR2 from the germline V gene are SQVTM and ANQGSEA. Losses at the gene ends were 6 bases for V and 1 base for J; bases not matched to a gene: 8. The CDR3 sequence is 15 residues long. This CDR3 reads CSVISGRGGTDTQYF. CDR3 bases: TGCAGCGTGATTAGCGGGAGAGGGGGCACAGATACGCAGTATTTT.